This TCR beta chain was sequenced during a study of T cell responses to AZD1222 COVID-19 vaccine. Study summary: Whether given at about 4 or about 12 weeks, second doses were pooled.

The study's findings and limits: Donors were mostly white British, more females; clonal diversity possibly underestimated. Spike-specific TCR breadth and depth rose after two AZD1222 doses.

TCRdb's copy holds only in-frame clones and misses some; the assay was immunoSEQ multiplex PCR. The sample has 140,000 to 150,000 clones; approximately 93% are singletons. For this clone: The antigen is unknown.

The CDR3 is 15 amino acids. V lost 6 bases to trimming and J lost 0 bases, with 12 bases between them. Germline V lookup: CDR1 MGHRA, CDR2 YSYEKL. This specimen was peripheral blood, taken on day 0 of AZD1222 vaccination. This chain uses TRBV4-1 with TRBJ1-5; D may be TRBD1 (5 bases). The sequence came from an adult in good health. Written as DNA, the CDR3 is TGCGCCAGCAGTTCAGGGAGTTATAGCAATCAGCCCCAGCATTTT. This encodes CASSSGSYSNQPQHF.